The clone carrying this T cell receptor beta chain has just a few counts. Its matching antigen is unknown. Carrying unique molecular identifiers, the cDNA also gained a universal primer site through template switching. TCRdb re-derived calls from the 5' RACE reads in MiXCR, one entry per CDR3 protein. The sample yields around 250,000 distinct CDR3 sequences, 12% seen once. The germline CDR1 and CDR2 sequences are ENHRY and SYGVKD. The CDR3 totals 17 residues. The junction had 15 bases not matched to a gene; V was cut back by 11 bases and J by 0 bases. The source of the sample is a study of identical twins. Every one of the donors was a healthy Caucasian. The study's findings and limits: The presence of invariant MAIT and iNKT cells could partly confound analyses of zero-insertion sequences.

These same data were also listed under a study on yellow fever vaccine responses in identical twins.

The sequenced sample consisted of memory (CD45RO+) T cells sorted from blood. The V gene is TRBV10-3, the J gene TRBJ2-2; 7 bases fit TRBD2. This receptor was obtained from a woman between 18 and 29 years old in good health. CDR3 bases: TGTGCCGGGGAGGGATGGTATTATCCCGCGAACACCGGGGAGCTGTTTTTT. As protein: CAGEGWYYPANTGELFF.